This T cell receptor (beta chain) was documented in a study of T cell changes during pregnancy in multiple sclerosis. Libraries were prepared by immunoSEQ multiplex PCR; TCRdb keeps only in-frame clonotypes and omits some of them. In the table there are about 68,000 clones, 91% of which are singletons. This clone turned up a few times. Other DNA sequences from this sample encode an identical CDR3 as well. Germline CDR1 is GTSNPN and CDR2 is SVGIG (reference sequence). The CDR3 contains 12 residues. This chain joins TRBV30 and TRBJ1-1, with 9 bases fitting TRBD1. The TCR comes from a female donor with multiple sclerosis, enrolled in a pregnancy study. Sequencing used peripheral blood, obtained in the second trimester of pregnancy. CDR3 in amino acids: CALGGTGWGAFF. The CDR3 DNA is TGTGCTCTTGGGGGGACAGGGTGGGGAGCTTTCTTT.